This is a list of T cell receptor beta chains from one sample in a study of CD8+CD57+ T cells in acquired aplastic anemia. TCRdb used MiXCR to reprocess the reads, holding one entry per CDR3 protein. The table shows some 170,000 distinct CDR3 sequences, with more than 45% occurring only once. Sequencing was performed on sorted CD4+, CD8+, or CD8+CD57+ T cells (not recorded which) from PBMCs. The receptors originated from a human donor with aplastic anemia. Both conserved end residues are part of each CDR3. Each record gives: clone size, V gene, D gene, J gene, CDR3 DNA, CDR3 protein. A D gene is named only where the DNA matches it firmly. Some rows mark clone size as missing; the rest say once, few, many or name a class of expanded clone.

clone_size: -
v_call: TRBV2
d_call: -
j_call: TRBJ2-2
cdr3_nt: TGTGCCAGCAGGTCGGACAGACGGAACACCGGGGAGCTGTTTTTT
cdr3_aa: CASRSDRRNTGELFF

clone_size: few
v_call: TRBV20-1
d_call: TRBD1
j_call: TRBJ1-6
cdr3_nt: TGCAGTGCTAGAGATCGACAGGGTAGTGGTTCACCCCTCCACTTT
cdr3_aa: CSARDRQGSGSPLHF

clone_size: -
v_call: TRBV6-5
d_call: TRBD1
j_call: TRBJ1-2
cdr3_nt: TGTGCCAGCAGTTTGGACAGGGGCCCTGGTGGCTACACCTTC
cdr3_aa: CASSLDRGPGGYTF

clone_size: -
v_call: TRBV7-2
d_call: -
j_call: TRBJ2-4
cdr3_nt: TGTGCCAGCAGCTTAGCGTCGGGGCTAGCCGGGAACATTCAGTACTTC
cdr3_aa: CASSLASGLAGNIQYF

clone_size: -
v_call: TRBV2
d_call: -
j_call: TRBJ1-2
cdr3_nt: TGTGCCAGCAGCCCGCAGTCGGGGGAGGACTATGGCTACACCTTC
cdr3_aa: CASSPQSGEDYGYTF

clone_size: many
v_call: TRBV11-2
d_call: -
j_call: TRBJ2-3
cdr3_nt: TGTGCCAGCAGCTTAGAACCACTAGTATCTACGCAGTATTTT
cdr3_aa: CASSLEPLVSTQYF

clone_size: -
v_call: TRBV20-1
d_call: -
j_call: TRBJ2-7
cdr3_nt: TGCAGTGCTACCCGCAGCGGCGCCTACGAGCAGTACTTC
cdr3_aa: CSATRSGAYEQYF

clone_size: -
v_call: TRBV9
d_call: -
j_call: TRBJ2-5
cdr3_nt: TGTGCCAGCAGCGTAGCTATGGCGGAGACCCAGTACTTC
cdr3_aa: CASSVAMAETQYF

clone_size: -
v_call: TRBV24-1
d_call: -
j_call: TRBJ2-1
cdr3_nt: TGTGCCAGCAGCCGGACTACGTTCAACAATGAGCAGTTCTTC
cdr3_aa: CASSRTTFNNEQFF

clone_size: once
v_call: TRBV2
d_call: TRBD1
j_call: TRBJ1-2
cdr3_nt: TGTGCCAGCAGCCCAGGAACCGGGACAGGGGCTCCCTATGGCTACACCTTC
cdr3_aa: CASSPGTGTGAPYGYTF

clone_size: -
v_call: TRBV6-5
d_call: TRBD2
j_call: TRBJ2-5
cdr3_nt: TGTGCCAGCAGTTTACCGACTAGCGGGGGGCAAGAGACCCAGTACTTC
cdr3_aa: CASSLPTSGGQETQYF

clone_size: -
v_call: TRBV24-1
d_call: -
j_call: TRBJ2-2
cdr3_nt: TGTGCCACCAGTGACCCGGACAGAATAGACACCGGGGAGCTGTTTTTT
cdr3_aa: CATSDPDRIDTGELFF

clone_size: -
v_call: TRBV10-2
d_call: -
j_call: TRBJ2-1
cdr3_nt: TGCGCCAGCACCCCGGGGAATGAGCAGTTCTTC
cdr3_aa: CASTPGNEQFF

clone_size: -
v_call: TRBV12-5
d_call: TRBD2
j_call: TRBJ2-7
cdr3_nt: TGTGCTAGTGGTTTGGTTCTTACGGCTGCGGGGGGAGCCTACGAGCAGTACTTC
cdr3_aa: CASGLVLTAAGGAYEQYF

clone_size: few
v_call: TRBV5-4
d_call: TRBD2
j_call: TRBJ2-2
cdr3_nt: TGTGCCAGCAGCTTGTGGCGGGAGACCGGGGAGCTGTTTTTT
cdr3_aa: CASSLWRETGELFF

clone_size: many
v_call: TRBV7-6
d_call: -
j_call: TRBJ2-3
cdr3_nt: TGTGCCAGCAGCCCTAATATGGGAGATACGCAGTATTTT
cdr3_aa: CASSPNMGDTQYF

clone_size: -
v_call: TRBV25-1
d_call: TRBD1
j_call: TRBJ1-2
cdr3_nt: TGTGCCAGCAGTGCCGCATTTCAGGGGGATGGCTACACCTTC
cdr3_aa: CASSAAFQGDGYTF

clone_size: -
v_call: TRBV19
d_call: -
j_call: TRBJ1-2
cdr3_nt: TGTGCCAGTAGTATTTGGGGGGAGCCGTATGGCTACACCTTC
cdr3_aa: CASSIWGEPYGYTF

clone_size: -
v_call: TRBV19
d_call: -
j_call: TRBJ2-5
cdr3_nt: TGTGCCAGTAGTATCGCGGGGATCGGTCGAGAGACCCAGTACTTC
cdr3_aa: CASSIAGIGRETQYF

clone_size: -
v_call: TRBV15
d_call: -
j_call: TRBJ2-7
cdr3_nt: TGTGCCACCAGCAGAGACTCAGGGGAGAGCGGCGAGCAGTACTTC
cdr3_aa: CATSRDSGESGEQYF

clone_size: -
v_call: TRBV2
d_call: -
j_call: TRBJ2-1
cdr3_nt: TGTGCCAGCAGTGAAATGGGAGTCAATGAGCAGTTCTTC
cdr3_aa: CASSEMGVNEQFF

clone_size: -
v_call: TRBV6-1
d_call: TRBD1
j_call: TRBJ2-7
cdr3_nt: TGTGCCAGCAATAGGGACAGGGCCCACTACGAGCAGTACTTC
cdr3_aa: CASNRDRAHYEQYF